Following are 10 T cell receptor beta chains from one sample sequenced in a study of monozygotic twins with cystic fibrosis (dated by TCRdb to about 2021). To prepare the library, the immunoSEQ multiplex PCR assay was applied. What TCRdb holds here is the immuneACCESS table cut down to in-frame rearrangements. Part of the clones is not present; checked against another copy, under half of the missing clones reflect an unresolved V gene, and the others are unexplained. Recorded for this sample are tens of thousands of clones; around 96% of them occurred a single time. 2.7% of the sample goes to the ten largest clones. The sequenced sample consisted of blood. The receptors were gathered from a girl aged 2-10 years with cystic fibrosis.

The rearrangement uses TRBV7-9 and TRBJ2-3; tentatively, D is TRBD2 (5 bases). V lost 5 bases and J lost 0, with 12 bases in between. Germline CDR1 reads SEHNR; CDR2 reads FQNEAQ (reference sequence). There are 15 residues in the CDR3. CDR3 sequence (DNA): TGTGCCAGCAGCCAACATCGGGGTAGCACAGATACGCAGTATTTT. Translated: CASSQHRGSTDTQYF.

This chain uses TRBV7-9 with TRBJ2-7; D is uncertain. This CDR3 has 12 amino acids. The ends were cut back, 2 bases at V and 4 bases at J, with 6 bases in the middle. Germline V gives CDR1 SEHNR, CDR2 FQNEAQ (reference sequence). For the CDR3, the DNA is TGTGCCAGCAGCTTAACGTCTTACGAGCAGTACTTC. Its protein is CASSLTSYEQYF.

The genes are TRBV5-1 and TRBJ2-7; D is undetermined. Per the germline V gene, CDR1 is SGHRS and CDR2 is YFSETQ. The CDR3 is made up of 13 amino acids. Trimming pared 3 bases from V and 3 bases from J, leaving 10 bases between. This CDR3 is CASSSPPYYEQYF. The CDR3, as DNA: TGCGCCAGCAGCTCCCCTCCGTACTACGAGCAGTACTTC.

The V gene is TRBV6-5, the J gene TRBJ2-7; D is possibly TRBD1 (6 bases). The germline gives CDR1 MNHEY, CDR2 SVGAGI. V dropped 6 bases and J dropped 2 bases, with 14 bases sitting between them. This CDR3 comprises 14 residues. CDR3 protein: CASSPTGQAYEQYF. The CDR3 DNA follows: TGTGCCAGCAGCCCGACAGGCCAAGCCTACGAGCAGTACTTC.

The rearrangement uses TRBV23-1 and TRBJ1-2; a possible D gene is TRBD1 (6 bases). Being an ORF, TRBV23-1 has a function that is uncertain. V was clipped by 3 bases and J by 6 bases, with 14 bases between them. The CDR3 runs to 14 residues. CDR3 coding DNA: TGCGCCAGCAGTCAGCCAACAGGGATCAATGGCTACACCTTC. Translated, it gives CASSQPTGINGYTF.

This clone occurred once. The gene calls are TRBV19 and TRBJ2-3; 11 nucleotides agree with TRBD2. This CDR3 has 16 amino acids. After removal of 3 bases from V and 0 bases from J, the junction contained 2 bases not matched to a gene. Germline CDR1 is LNHDA and CDR2 is SQIVND (reference sequence). CDR3 sequence reads: CASSMGLAVSTDTQYF. The CDR3 DNA reads as TGTGCCAGTAGTATGGGACTAGCGGTTAGCACAGATACGCAGTATTTT.

The J gene is TRBJ2-7, the V gene TRBV7-3; a weak D match, TRBD1 (6 bases). CDR3 size: 13 residues. Looked up from germline, CDR1 is SGHTA and CDR2 is FQGTGA. Trimming took off 4 bases at V and 5 bases at J, with 12 bases between the two ends. This CDR3 is CASSSTGSDEQYF. The CDR3 region has the DNA TGTGCCAGCAGCTCCACAGGGTCGGACGAGCAGTACTTC.

The rearrangement uses TRBV30 and TRBJ2-1; no reliable D call. The CDR3 extends over 15 amino acids. Germline assignment: CDR1 GTSNPN and CDR2 SVGIG (reference sequence). V was shortened by 1 base and J by 0 bases, with 10 bases between the two germline ends. The CDR3 here is CAWSAGALSYNEQFF. The DNA of the CDR3 is TGTGCCTGGAGTGCCGGAGCGCTCTCCTACAATGAGCAGTTCTTC. Based on the CDR3 plus reference TRBV30 and TRBJ2-1, the full variable domain is SQTIHQWPATLVQPVGSPLSLECTVEGTSNPNLYWYRQAAGRGLQLLFYSVGIGQISSEVPQNLSASRPQDRQFILSSKKLLLSDSGFYLCAWSAGALSYNEQFFGPGTRLTVL.

The chain couples TRBV19 to TRBJ2-1; TRBD2 aligns across 9 bases. Per the germline V gene, CDR1 is LNHDA and CDR2 is SQIVND (reference sequence). V lost 5 bases and J lost 5; bases outside the gene matches: 7. The CDR3 runs to 15 residues. CDR3 nucleotides: TGTGCCAGTAGTCTGCTAGCGGGAATCCACAATGAGCAGTTCTTC. This translates into CASSLLAGIHNEQFF.

The V and J genes are TRBV7-2 and TRBJ2-2; D ambiguous. The germline gives CDR1 SGHTA, CDR2 FQGNSA. The CDR3 is 19 amino acids. The ends were cut back, 1 base at V and 0 bases at J, with 18 bases in the middle. DNA of the CDR3: TGTGCCAGCAGCTTAGTCCCCTTGGGTAGATCCGCGAACACCGGGGAGCTGTTTTTT. Its translation is CASSLVPLGRSANTGELFF.